The sequence of this T cell receptor (beta chain) was determined in a study of T cells in Graves' hyperthyroidism and ophthalmopathy. Turning to this clonotype: Its cognate antigen is unknown.

Orbital computed tomography and thyroid ultrasound, together with serum TRAb and thyroxine and clinical symptoms, were used for diagnoses. Amplified TCR beta CDR3 regions derived from RNA transcripts. An initial round of RT-PCR targeting the TCR CDR3 relied on the HTBI primer set. A single record per CDR3 protein comes from TCRdb applying MiXCR to the multiplex PCR reads. This sample has hundreds of thousands of distinct CDR3 sequences; roughly 40% occur once, and the top ten carry more than 7%. In germline, CDR1 is LNHDA, CDR2 SQIVND (reference sequence). The CDR3 length is 12 residues. Study-wide points: From stable hyperthyroidism, ophthalmopathy was set apart by a 13 V-J model. Blood shared most expanded thyroid clonotypes above 0.001.

The TCR originated in a man younger than 30 with Graves' hyperthyroidism. This chain uses TRBV19 with TRBJ1-5, with TRBD1 as a possible D gene (5 bases). Material: blood. CDR3 residues: CATDGGGQPQHF. The DNA for the CDR3 is TGTGCGACCGATGGGGGGGGTCAGCCCCAGCATTTT.